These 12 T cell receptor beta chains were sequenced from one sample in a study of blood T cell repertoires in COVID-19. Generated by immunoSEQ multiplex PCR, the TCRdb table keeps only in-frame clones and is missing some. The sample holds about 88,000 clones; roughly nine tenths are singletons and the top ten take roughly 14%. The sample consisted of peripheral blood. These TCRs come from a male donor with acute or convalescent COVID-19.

DNA for the CDR3: TGTGCCATCAGTGGGTCGGTTGTTGGGGGGGCGGAAGAGACCCAGTACTTC. The encoded protein is CAISGSVVGGAEETQYF. The J gene is TRBJ2-5, the V gene TRBV10-3; D may be TRBD2 (7 bases). The CDR3 extends over 17 amino acids. Germline CDR1 and CDR2: ENHRY and SYGVKD. V was clipped by 4 bases and J by 3 bases, with 21 bases between them.

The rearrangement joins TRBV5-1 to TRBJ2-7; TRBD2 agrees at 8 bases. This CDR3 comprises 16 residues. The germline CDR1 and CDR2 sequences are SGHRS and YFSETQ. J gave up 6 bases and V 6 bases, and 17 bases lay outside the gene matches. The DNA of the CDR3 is TGCGCCAGCACCCCGGGAGGGTCGGGGGCCCACGGCGAGCAGTACTTC. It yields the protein CASTPGGSGAHGEQYF.

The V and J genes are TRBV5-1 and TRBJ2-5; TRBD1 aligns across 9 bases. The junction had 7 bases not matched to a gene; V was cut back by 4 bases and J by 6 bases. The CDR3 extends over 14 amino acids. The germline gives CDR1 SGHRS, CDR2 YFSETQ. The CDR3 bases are TGCGCCAGCAGCGAACGACAGGGGGGGCAGACCCAGTACTTC. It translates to CASSERQGGQTQYF.

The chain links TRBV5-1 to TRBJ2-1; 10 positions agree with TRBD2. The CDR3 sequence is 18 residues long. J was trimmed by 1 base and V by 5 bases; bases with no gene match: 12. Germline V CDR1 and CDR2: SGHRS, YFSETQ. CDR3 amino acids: CASRPGLTSGESYNEQFF. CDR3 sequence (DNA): TGCGCCAGCAGACCCGGCCTAACTAGCGGGGAATCCTACAATGAGCAGTTCTTC.

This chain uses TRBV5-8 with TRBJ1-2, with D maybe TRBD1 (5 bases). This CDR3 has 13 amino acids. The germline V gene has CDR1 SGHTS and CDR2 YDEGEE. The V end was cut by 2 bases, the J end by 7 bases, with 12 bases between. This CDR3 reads CASSLRGGSGYTF. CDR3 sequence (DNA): TGTGCCAGCAGCTTACGGGGGGGGAGTGGCTACACCTTC.

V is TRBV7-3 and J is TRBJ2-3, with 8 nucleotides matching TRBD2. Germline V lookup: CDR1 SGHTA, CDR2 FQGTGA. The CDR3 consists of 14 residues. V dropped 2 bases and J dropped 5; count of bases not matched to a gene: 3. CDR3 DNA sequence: TGTGCCAGCAGCTTAGATAGCGGGGAAGATACGCAGTATTTT. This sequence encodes CASSLDSGEDTQYF.

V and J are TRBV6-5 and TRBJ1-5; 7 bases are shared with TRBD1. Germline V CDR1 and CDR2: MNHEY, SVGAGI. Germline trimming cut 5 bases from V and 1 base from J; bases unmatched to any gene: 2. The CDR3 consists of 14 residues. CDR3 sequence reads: CASSQQGSNQPQHF. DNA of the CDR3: TGTGCCAGCAGTCAACAGGGGAGCAATCAGCCCCAGCATTTT.

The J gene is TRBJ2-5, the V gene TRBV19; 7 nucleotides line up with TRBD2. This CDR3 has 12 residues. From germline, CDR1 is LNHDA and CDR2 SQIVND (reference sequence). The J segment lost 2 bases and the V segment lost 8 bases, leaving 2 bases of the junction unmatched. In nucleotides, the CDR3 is TGTGCCAGTGGCGGGAGTCAAGAGACCCAGTACTTC. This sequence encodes CASGGSQETQYF.

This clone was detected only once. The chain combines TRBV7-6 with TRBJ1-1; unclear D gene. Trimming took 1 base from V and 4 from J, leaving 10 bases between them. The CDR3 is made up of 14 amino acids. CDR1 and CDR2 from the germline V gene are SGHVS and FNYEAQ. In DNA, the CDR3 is TGTGCCAGCAGCTTAGGCCCCCCGGGCACTGAAGCTTTCTTT. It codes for CASSLGPPGTEAFF.

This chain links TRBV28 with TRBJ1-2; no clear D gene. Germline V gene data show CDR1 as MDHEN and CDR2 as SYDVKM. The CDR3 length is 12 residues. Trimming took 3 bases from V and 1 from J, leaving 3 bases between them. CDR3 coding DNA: TGTGCCAGCAGTTTCCGTAACTATGGCTACACCTTC. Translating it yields CASSFRNYGYTF.

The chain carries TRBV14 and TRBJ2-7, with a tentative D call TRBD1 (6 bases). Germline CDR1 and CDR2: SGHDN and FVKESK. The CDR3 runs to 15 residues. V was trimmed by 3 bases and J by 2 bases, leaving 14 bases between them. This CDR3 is CASSQAGTRAYEQYF. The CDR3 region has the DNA TGTGCCAGCAGCCAGGCCGGGACAAGGGCCTACGAGCAGTACTTC. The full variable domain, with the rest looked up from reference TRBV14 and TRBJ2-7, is EAGVTQFPSHSVIEKGQTVTLRCDPISGHDNLYWYRRVMGKEIKFLLHFVKESKQDESGMPNNRFLAERTGGTYSTLKVQPAELEDSGVYFCASSQAGTRAYEQYFGPGTRLTVT.

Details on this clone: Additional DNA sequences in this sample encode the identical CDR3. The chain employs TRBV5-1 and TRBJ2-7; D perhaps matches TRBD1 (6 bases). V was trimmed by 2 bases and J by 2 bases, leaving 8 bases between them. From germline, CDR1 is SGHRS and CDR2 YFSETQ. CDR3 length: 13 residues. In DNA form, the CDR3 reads TGCGCCAGCAGCTTAGACAGGCCCTACGAGCAGTACTTC. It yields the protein CASSLDRPYEQYF.